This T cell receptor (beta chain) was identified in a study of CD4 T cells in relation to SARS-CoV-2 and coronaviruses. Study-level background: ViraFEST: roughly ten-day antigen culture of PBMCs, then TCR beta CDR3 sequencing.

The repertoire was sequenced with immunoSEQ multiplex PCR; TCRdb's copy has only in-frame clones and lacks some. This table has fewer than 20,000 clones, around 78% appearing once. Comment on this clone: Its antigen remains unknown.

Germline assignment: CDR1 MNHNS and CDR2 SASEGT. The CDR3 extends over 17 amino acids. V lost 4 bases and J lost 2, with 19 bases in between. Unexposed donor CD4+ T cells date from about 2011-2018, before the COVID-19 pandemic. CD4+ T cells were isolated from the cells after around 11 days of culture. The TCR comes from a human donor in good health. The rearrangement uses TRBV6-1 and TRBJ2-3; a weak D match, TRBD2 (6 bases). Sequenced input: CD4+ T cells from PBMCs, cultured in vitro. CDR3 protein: CASSVSNLAIATDTQYF. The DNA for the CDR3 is TGTGCCAGCAGTGTATCCAACCTAGCGATTGCCACAGATACGCAGTATTTT.